This T cell receptor beta chain originates from a study of blood T cells in healthy people across ages. Study in general: Using template switching, researchers captured about one barcoded beta molecule for each two T cells.

Donors ranged from roughly 6 to 100 years old and were healthy Caucasians in Russia. Primed by a sample-barcoded 5' primer and a J-beta primer mix, a second PCR proceeded for about 6 to 11 cycles. MiXCR was run by TCRdb on the 5' RACE reads, yielding one entry per CDR3 protein. This table holds fewer than 600,000 distinct CDR3 sequences, around a quarter found once. In germline, CDR1 is MNHNS, CDR2 SASEGT. The CDR3 covers 15 residues. With V trimmed by 4 bases and J by 3 bases, 6 bases remained unmatched. Another study also made use of these data, one on T cells of mothers and their children. As that report states: At a rate of 1.5 ug per 15 ul, cDNA synthesis received all of the extracted RNA. Sample barcodes and 2-4 random nucleotides came from the second PCR's M1S primer.

This receptor was identified in a boy under 10 years old in good health. The sample taken for sequencing was blood. The chain employs TRBV6-1 and TRBJ1-2; 9 bases agree with TRBD1. In nucleotides, the CDR3 is TGTGCCAGCAGTGCCCCGGGACAGGGACACTATGGCTACACCTTC. This sequence encodes CASSAPGQGHYGYTF.